What follows are 7 T cell receptor beta chains derived from one specimen sequenced in a study of blood T cell repertoires in COVID-19. The method was immunoSEQ multiplex PCR; TCRdb's version includes in-frame clones alone and lacks a portion of them. The sample lists roughly 40,000 clones, around 90% seen once, with roughly 0.35% in the top ten. The specimen sequenced was peripheral blood. These receptors all stem from a man aged 50 to 59 with COVID-19, enrolled during active disease.

The V call is TRBV5-5, the J call TRBJ2-6; D perhaps matches TRBD1 (6 bases). CDR3 length equals 17 residues. V lost 1 base and J lost 0, with 11 bases in between. Germline CDR1 SGHKS, CDR2 YYEKEE (reference sequence). The chain's CDR3 is CASSLQGWGSGANVLTF. CDR3 DNA: TGTGCCAGCAGCTTGCAGGGGTGGGGCTCTGGGGCCAACGTCCTGACTTTC.

The V and J genes are TRBV5-5 and TRBJ2-7, with 7 bases identical to TRBD2. CDR3 length: 14 residues. Looked up from germline, CDR1 is SGHKS and CDR2 is YYEKEE (reference sequence). With V trimmed by 2 bases and J by 2 bases, 4 bases remained unmatched. Here the CDR3 reads CASSLAGSPYEQYF. DNA of the CDR3: TGTGCCAGCAGCTTAGCGGGATCCCCCTACGAGCAGTACTTC. The whole variable domain, remainder taken from reference TRBV5-5 and TRBJ2-7, is DAGVTQSPTHLIKTRGQQVTLRCSPISGHKSVSWYQQVLGQGPQFIFQYYEKEERGRGNFPDRFSARQFPNYSSELNVNALLLGDSALYLCASSLAGSPYEQYFGPGTRLTVT.

As to this clone: One junction end disagrees with the germline gene, perhaps due to a read error. The V call is TRBV11-2, the J call TRBJ1-1; D not certain. The CDR3 extends over 12 amino acids. From germline, CDR1 is SGHAT and CDR2 FQNNGV. In DNA form, the CDR3 reads TGTGCCAGCACCTTAATCGGCACTGAAGCTTTCTTT. Translation gives CASTLIGTEAFF. Complete variable domain (other parts from reference TRBV11-2 and TRBJ1-1): EAGVAQSPRYKIIEKRQSVAFWCNPISGHATLYWYQQILGQGPKLLIQFQNNGVVDDSQLPKDRFSAERLKGVDSTLKIQPAKLEDSAVYLCASTLIGTEAFFGQGTRLTVV.

The count of this clone is one. This sequence joins TRBV24-1 and TRBJ1-2; D is uncertain. CDR1 and CDR2 (germline): KGHDR, SFDVKD. This CDR3 spans 12 amino acids. V was cut by 3 bases and J by 5 bases, with 6 bases left in between. For the CDR3, the DNA is TGTGCCACCAGTGATCCAGGATATGGCTACACCTTC. Translated: CATSDPGYGYTF.

This sequence joins TRBV28 and TRBJ2-1, with 12 positions matching TRBD2. The junction had 8 bases not matched to a gene; V was cut back by 7 bases and J by 4 bases. This CDR3 is 16 amino acids long. Germline V gene lookup returns CDR1 MDHEN and CDR2 SYDVKM. CDR3 sequence reads: CASMRGTSGYYNEQFF. In nucleotides, the CDR3 is TGTGCCAGCATGAGGGGGACTAGCGGGTATTACAATGAGCAGTTCTTC.

The V gene is TRBV11-3, the J gene TRBJ2-1; D remains unclear. CDR1 and CDR2 from the germline V gene are SGHNT and YENEEA. Trimming removed 2 bases at V and 5 bases at J, with 4 bases between. The length of the CDR3 is 12 residues. The CDR3 loop reads CASSLRDNEQFF. The CDR3 region has the DNA TGTGCCAGCAGCTTACGAGACAATGAGCAGTTCTTC.

The rearrangement uses TRBV18 and TRBJ2-3, with a possible D match to TRBD1 (5 bases). The CDR3 consists of 17 residues. V was trimmed by 4 bases and J by 0 bases, leaving 17 bases between them. Per germline, CDR1 KGHSH and CDR2 LQKENI. The CDR3 loop is CASSLNLPTASTDTQYF. In DNA form, the CDR3 reads TGTGCCAGCTCACTAAACCTTCCGACAGCTAGCACAGATACGCAGTATTTT.